The clone carrying this TCR beta chain was recorded only once. The sample is drawn from a study of immune evolution from preneoplasia to lung adenocarcinoma. V was pared by 3 bases and J by 4 bases, with 21 bases between. This CDR3 comprises 16 residues. In germline, CDR1 is GTSNPN, CDR2 SVGIG (reference sequence). Data came from immunoSEQ multiplex PCR; TCRdb stores just in-frame clones and leaves some out. This repertoire shows tens of thousands of clones, 65% to 80% found once; its top ten account for less than 6%. The sample consisted of FFPE invasive lung adenocarcinoma tissue. This sequence joins TRBV30 and TRBJ1-1, with a tentative D call TRBD1 (6 bases). The receptor comes from a person in their sixties with lung adenocarcinoma. CDR3 residues: CAWSNGQILRGTEAFF. The CDR3 nucleotides are TGTGCCTGGAGCAACGGACAGATCCTTCGGGGCACTGAAGCTTTCTTT. The variable domain in full, with the rest retrieved from reference TRBV30 and TRBJ1-1, is SQTIHQWPATLVQPVGSPLSLECTVEGTSNPNLYWYRQAAGRGLQLLFYSVGIGQISSEVPQNLSASRPQDRQFILSSKKLLLSDSGFYLCAWSNGQILRGTEAFFGQGTRLTVV.